Listed below are T cell receptor beta chains from one sample, sequenced in a study of blood T cell repertoires in COVID-19. Assay: immunoSEQ multiplex PCR; the TCRdb copy retains only in-frame clones and omits some. This sample has 250,000 or so clones, with roughly 89% found just once. Material: peripheral blood. Source of these receptors: a woman in her thirties with active or convalescent COVID-19. The CDR3 runs from the conserved cysteine through the conserved F or W. Fields, in order: clone size, J gene, D gene, V gene, CDR3 protein, CDR3 DNA. The D gene is left open where the match is weak. Part of the rows lack a size; the others show once, few, many or a class for expanded clones.

clone size: NA
J gene: TRBJ1-2
D gene: TRBD1
V gene: TRBV30
CDR3 protein: CAWRRKGAWGYTF
CDR3 DNA: TGTGCCTGGAGGAGAAAGGGGGCGTGGGGCTACACCTTC

clone size: NA
J gene: TRBJ2-1
D gene: TRBD2
V gene: TRBV4-1
CDR3 protein: CASSLEAGARYNEQFF
CDR3 DNA: TGCGCCAGCAGCCTCGAAGCGGGGGCGAGGTACAATGAGCAGTTCTTC

clone size: NA
J gene: TRBJ2-5
D gene: NA
V gene: TRBV6-5
CDR3 protein: CASSYPIQGEETQYF
CDR3 DNA: TGTGCCAGCAGTTACCCCATACAGGGAGAAGAGACCCAGTACTTC

clone size: NA
J gene: TRBJ2-1
D gene: TRBD1
V gene: TRBV5-1
CDR3 protein: CASSFSPGTGDYNEQFF
CDR3 DNA: TGCGCCAGCAGCTTTTCCCCCGGGACAGGGGATTACAATGAGCAGTTCTTC

clone size: NA
J gene: TRBJ1-2
D gene: NA
V gene: TRBV7-9
CDR3 protein: CASSHAQRTNSGYTF
CDR3 DNA: TGTGCCAGCAGCCACGCTCAGCGTACAAATAGTGGCTACACCTTC

clone size: NA
J gene: TRBJ2-7
D gene: NA
V gene: TRBV13
CDR3 protein: CASSFGQRSYEQYF
CDR3 DNA: TGTGCCAGCAGCTTCGGACAGCGGTCCTACGAGCAGTACTTC

clone size: NA
J gene: TRBJ2-1
D gene: TRBD1
V gene: TRBV5-8
CDR3 protein: CASSQGASAGNEQFF
CDR3 DNA: TGTGCCAGCAGCCAGGGGGCGTCGGCTGGCAATGAGCAGTTCTTC

clone size: NA
J gene: TRBJ2-1
D gene: NA
V gene: TRBV15
CDR3 protein: CATSKMGFEQFF
CDR3 DNA: TGTGCCACCAGCAAGATGGGCTTTGAGCAGTTCTTC

clone size: NA
J gene: TRBJ1-2
D gene: TRBD1
V gene: TRBV6-6
CDR3 protein: CASTNSAGGGYTF
CDR3 DNA: TGTGCCAGCACCAACAGCGCAGGGGGTGGCTACACCTTC

clone size: NA
J gene: TRBJ1-1
D gene: NA
V gene: TRBV12-3/TRBV12-4
CDR3 protein: CASSLSDTEAFF
CDR3 DNA: TGTGCCAGCAGTTTATCGGACACTGAAGCTTTCTTT

clone size: NA
J gene: TRBJ1-2
D gene: TRBD1
V gene: TRBV14
CDR3 protein: CASRRTGGGYGYTF
CDR3 DNA: TGTGCCAGCAGAAGGACAGGGGGAGGCTATGGCTACACCTTC

clone size: NA
J gene: TRBJ1-1
D gene: NA
V gene: TRBV7-2
CDR3 protein: CASSSDRNTEAFF
CDR3 DNA: TGTGCCAGCAGCTCCGACAGGAACACTGAAGCTTTCTTT

clone size: NA
J gene: TRBJ1-1
D gene: TRBD1
V gene: TRBV3-1/TRBV3-2
CDR3 protein: CASSRHRGLKKAFF
CDR3 DNA: TGTGCCAGCAGCCGACACAGGGGCTTAAAAAAAGCTTTCTTT

clone size: NA
J gene: TRBJ1-2
D gene: NA
V gene: TRBV13
CDR3 protein: CASSRGGFSGYTF
CDR3 DNA: TGTGCCAGCAGCAGGGGGGGTTTTTCTGGCTACACCTTC

clone size: NA
J gene: TRBJ2-1
D gene: NA
V gene: TRBV9
CDR3 protein: CASSVAGSNEQFF
CDR3 DNA: TGTGCCAGCAGCGTTGCAGGGTCCAATGAGCAGTTCTTC

clone size: NA
J gene: TRBJ2-6
D gene: NA
V gene: TRBV28
CDR3 protein: CASSPDRSGANVLTF
CDR3 DNA: TGTGCCAGCAGTCCCGACAGGTCTGGGGCCAACGTCCTGACTTTC

clone size: once
J gene: TRBJ2-3
D gene: TRBD2
V gene: TRBV5-1
CDR3 protein: CASSLVAGGLGDTQYF
CDR3 DNA: TGCGCCAGCAGCTTGGTAGCGGGGGGCCTCGGGGATACGCAGTATTTT

clone size: NA
J gene: TRBJ2-3
D gene: TRBD2
V gene: TRBV19
CDR3 protein: CASRFSSGGHTDTQYF
CDR3 DNA: TGTGCCAGTAGGTTCTCTAGCGGGGGGCACACAGATACGCAGTATTTT

clone size: NA
J gene: TRBJ2-5
D gene: TRBD1
V gene: TRBV18
CDR3 protein: CASSRGTVQETQYF
CDR3 DNA: TGTGCCAGCTCACGGGGGACAGTCCAAGAGACCCAGTACTTC

clone size: NA
J gene: TRBJ2-2
D gene: TRBD2
V gene: TRBV7-2
CDR3 protein: CASSPSSGGGGELFF
CDR3 DNA: TGTGCCAGCAGCCCCTCTAGCGGGGGTGGCGGGGAGCTGTTTTTT

clone size: NA
J gene: TRBJ1-2
D gene: NA
V gene: TRBV6-5
CDR3 protein: CASSYSGAEGYTF
CDR3 DNA: TGTGCCAGCAGTTACTCAGGGGCAGAGGGCTACACCTTC

clone size: NA
J gene: TRBJ1-1
D gene: NA
V gene: TRBV6-6
CDR3 protein: CASSFPGTFEAFF
CDR3 DNA: TGTGCCAGCAGTTTTCCCGGGACATTTGAAGCTTTCTTT

clone size: NA
J gene: TRBJ2-1
D gene: TRBD1
V gene: TRBV24-1
CDR3 protein: CATSHRDRGRDEQFF
CDR3 DNA: TGTGCCACCAGCCACCGGGACAGGGGGCGCGATGAGCAGTTCTTC

clone size: few
J gene: TRBJ2-5
D gene: NA
V gene: TRBV2
CDR3 protein: CASSAGGARFRETQYF
CDR3 DNA: TGTGCCAGCAGTGCCGGAGGGGCCCGGTTTAGGGAGACCCAGTACTTC

clone size: NA
J gene: TRBJ2-5
D gene: TRBD1
V gene: TRBV5-5
CDR3 protein: CASSLGQGGETQYF
CDR3 DNA: TGTGCCAGCAGCTTGGGACAGGGGGGAGAGACCCAGTACTTC

clone size: NA
J gene: TRBJ1-1
D gene: TRBD1
V gene: TRBV6-5
CDR3 protein: CASSYSWDRETEAFF
CDR3 DNA: TGTGCCAGCAGTTACTCGTGGGACAGGGAGACTGAAGCTTTCTTT

clone size: NA
J gene: TRBJ1-3
D gene: NA
V gene: TRBV5-4
CDR3 protein: CASSLDAGSGNTIYF
CDR3 DNA: TGTGCCAGCAGCTTGGATGCAGGGTCTGGAAACACCATATATTTT

clone size: NA
J gene: TRBJ1-5
D gene: TRBD1
V gene: TRBV9
CDR3 protein: CASSVTGTDNQSQHF
CDR3 DNA: TGTGCCAGCAGCGTTACCGGGACAGATAATCAGTCCCAGCATTTT

clone size: NA
J gene: TRBJ2-5
D gene: NA
V gene: TRBV15
CDR3 protein: CATSGRAITGAETQYF
CDR3 DNA: TGTGCCACCAGCGGCAGGGCGATTACAGGTGCCGAGACCCAGTACTTC

clone size: NA
J gene: TRBJ2-7
D gene: NA
V gene: TRBV6-5
CDR3 protein: CASSRGRLTYEQYF
CDR3 DNA: TGTGCCAGCAGTCGAGGGAGATTGACCTACGAGCAGTACTTC

clone size: NA
J gene: TRBJ1-2
D gene: TRBD1
V gene: TRBV9
CDR3 protein: CASSETGRGGYTF
CDR3 DNA: TGTGCCAGCAGCGAGACAGGGAGAGGAGGCTACACCTTC

clone size: NA
J gene: TRBJ2-1
D gene: NA
V gene: TRBV12-3/TRBV12-4
CDR3 protein: CASSSPGSDEQFF
CDR3 DNA: TGTGCCAGCAGTTCCCCGGGGTCGGATGAGCAGTTCTTC

clone size: NA
J gene: TRBJ2-7
D gene: NA
V gene: TRBV18
CDR3 protein: CASSSSYEQYF
CDR3 DNA: TGTGCCAGCTCATCTTCCTACGAGCAGTACTTC

clone size: NA
J gene: TRBJ2-7
D gene: NA
V gene: TRBV5-4
CDR3 protein: CASSSALWGDHEQYF
CDR3 DNA: TGTGCCAGCAGCTCGGCCCTATGGGGGGACCACGAGCAGTACTTC

clone size: NA
J gene: TRBJ1-2
D gene: NA
V gene: TRBV6-5
CDR3 protein: CASSYSTGPGGYGYTF
CDR3 DNA: TGTGCCAGCAGTTACTCGACAGGCCCGGGCGGCTATGGCTACACCTTC

clone size: NA
J gene: TRBJ1-6
D gene: NA
V gene: TRBV5-4
CDR3 protein: CASSATGINSPLHF
CDR3 DNA: TGTGCCAGCAGCGCGACGGGGATCAATTCACCCCTCCACTTT

clone size: NA
J gene: TRBJ1-3
D gene: NA
V gene: TRBV30
CDR3 protein: CAWMAVGNTIYF
CDR3 DNA: TGTGCCTGGATGGCGGTTGGAAACACCATATATTTT